Listed below are T cell receptor beta chains from one sample, sequenced in a study of blood T cell repertoires in COVID-19. Method: immunoSEQ multiplex PCR; TCRdb's copy keeps in-frame clones and lacks some. The sample has fewer than 300,000 clones, 87% seen once. Source material: peripheral blood. The source of these receptors is a woman aged 45 to 65 with acute or convalescent COVID-19. CDR3s include the opening cysteine and the closing phenylalanine or tryptophan. A D gene is named only where the DNA matches it firmly. Not every row has a clone size; where given, it reads once, few, many or a size class.

D	V	J	size	DNA	CDR3
.	TRBV5-6	TRBJ1-1	.	TGTGCCAGCAGCTTCAGGGGATTGAACACTGAAGCTTTCTTT	CASSFRGLNTEAFF
TRBD1	TRBV7-8	TRBJ1-4	.	TGTGCCAGCAGCGCCACCGGACAGGGTGGAGAAAAACTGTTTTTT	CASSATGQGGEKLFF
.	TRBV2	TRBJ2-7	.	TGTGCCAGCAGTGAAGAGTCGGGAGACTACGAGCAGTACTTC	CASSEESGDYEQYF
TRBD1	TRBV5-1	TRBJ2-1	.	TGCGCCAGCAGCCGACAGGGGAGTAACGATGAGCAGTTCTTC	CASSRQGSNDEQFF
TRBD2	TRBV4-2	TRBJ2-5	.	TGTGCCAGCAGCCAAGATTCGGCGGGGCTAGCGGAGCGCGGGGAGACCCAGTACTTC	CASSQDSAGLAERGETQYF
TRBD1	TRBV6-5	TRBJ2-7	.	TGTGCCAGCATCCTCAGGGGGCTTAGCTACGAGCAGTACTTC	CASILRGLSYEQYF
TRBD2	TRBV27	TRBJ2-1	.	TGTGCCAGCAGTCAAAATGGCCTAGCGGGAGGGTTCGAGCAGTTCTTC	CASSQNGLAGGFEQFF
.	TRBV5-1	TRBJ1-1	once	TGCGCCAGCAGCCTGGGACCTGCGGAGGCCACTGAAGCTTTCTTT	CASSLGPAEATEAFF
.	TRBV7-2	TRBJ1-1	.	TGTGCCAGCAGCTTAGTGGCACAAATGAACACTGAAGCTTTCTTT	CASSLVAQMNTEAFF
.	TRBV18	TRBJ1-4	.	TGTGCCAGCTCCCATGGCGCGGAGGAGAATGAAAAACTGTTTTTT	CASSHGAEENEKLFF
.	TRBV29-1	TRBJ2-1	.	TGCAGCGTTGAAGAGGCCAGGGTGACCTACAATGAGCAGTTCTTC	CSVEEARVTYNEQFF
.	TRBV18	TRBJ2-2	.	TGTGCCAGCTCCCCCATGACAGCTGGCGGCACCGGGGAGCTGTTTTTT	CASSPMTAGGTGELFF
TRBD1	TRBV18	TRBJ2-1	.	TGTGCCAGCTCACCACGGACAGGATTCGGGAATGAGCAGTTCTTC	CASSPRTGFGNEQFF
TRBD2	TRBV28	TRBJ2-7	.	TGTGCCAGCATGTCTAGCGGGAGGGCCTCCTACGAGCAGTACTTC	CASMSSGRASYEQYF
TRBD1	TRBV6-5	TRBJ1-1	once	TGTGCCAGCAGACAGGGGGCCCAAGGCGAAGCTTTCTTT	CASRQGAQGEAFF
TRBD2	TRBV25-1	TRBJ2-7	once	TGTGCCAGCAGTGAAGTCGGGGGGTACGAGCAGTACTTC	CASSEVGGYEQYF